The 21 T cell receptor beta chains in this list originate from one sample, sequenced in a study of early T cells in non-severe SARS-CoV-2 infection. TCRdb analysed the 5' RACE reads with MiXCR anew, one entry per CDR3 protein. The sample holds approximately 100,000 distinct CDR3 sequences; 11% are singletons and the top ten take around 5%. Sequencing was done on a sample of whole blood. The receptors stem from an adult who was a healthcare worker with PCR-confirmed SARS-CoV-2 infection or an uninfected control (not recorded which).

This clonotype turned up a few times. The chain is built from TRBV19 and TRBJ1-2, with a weak D call TRBD1 (6 bases). The germline gives CDR1 LNHDA, CDR2 SQIVND (reference sequence). The CDR3 length is 16 residues. V was clipped by 3 bases and J by 1 base, with 15 bases between them. Written as DNA, the CDR3 is TGTGCCAGTAGTATCCGGACAGCGATGGTTAACTATGGCTACACCTTC. Protein: CASSIRTAMVNYGYTF.

This clonotype has a count of ten or more. This chain links TRBV13 with TRBJ2-7, with D possibly TRBD2 on 6 matching bases. Germline CDR1 is PRHDT and CDR2 is FYEKMQ (reference sequence). Trimming left V 5 bases short and J 0 bases short, with 14 bases between. The CDR3 sequence is 15 residues long. DNA for the CDR3: TGTGCCAGCAGCCTGGGGGGTCCAGTCTCCTACGAGCAGTACTTC. Its translation: CASSLGGPVSYEQYF.

The chain uses TRBV7-9 and TRBJ2-3; 9 positions agree with TRBD1. The V gene's germline CDR1 is SEHNR and CDR2 FQNEAQ (reference sequence). The J segment lost 5 bases and the V segment lost 3 bases, leaving 0 bases of the junction unmatched. This CDR3 is 13 amino acids long. The CDR3 DNA reads as TGTGCCAGCAGCTTGACAGGGGGAGATACGCAGTATTTT. Protein sequence: CASSLTGGDTQYF.

This clonotype has at least ten counts. V and J are TRBV6-1 and TRBJ2-5, with D unresolved. Deletions cut 6 bases from V and 0 bases from J, with 5 bases between. Germline CDR1 is MNHNS and CDR2 is SASEGT. CDR3 size: 12 residues. The CDR3 DNA reads TGTGCCAGCAGCCAGCACCAAGAGACCCAGTACTTC. It translates to CASSQHQETQYF.

This clonotype was detected only a few times. The gene calls are TRBV2 and TRBJ2-1; 10 nucleotides align to TRBD2. CDR1 is SNHLY, CDR2 FYNNEI, per germline. The CDR3 has 15 residues. V shed 5 bases, J shed 6 bases, and the junction held 7 bases outside the gene matches. This CDR3 reads CASSLAGVSLNEQFF. The CDR3 DNA reads as TGTGCCAGCAGTCTAGCGGGAGTATCCCTCAATGAGCAGTTCTTC.

CDR3 loop: CAISVQGAMNEQYF. The CDR3 DNA is TGTGCCATCAGTGTACAGGGGGCTATGAACGAGCAGTACTTC. The V gene is TRBV10-3, the J gene TRBJ2-7; TRBD1 aligns across 9 bases. CDR3 length: 14 residues. With 4 bases clipped from V and 5 bases from J, the junction kept 6 bases outside the gene matches. CDR1 ENHRY and CDR2 SYGVKD come from the germline V gene.

The chain links TRBV21-1 to TRBJ1-5; no DNA check was done on the table's D call, TRBD1. TRBV21-1 is a pseudogene locus. The CDR3 runs to 23 residues. The CDR3 here is CASSKRCPPEAGGESDSNQPQHF. The DNA for the CDR3 is TGTGCCAGCAGCAAAAGATGTCCCCCCGAGGCAGGGGGCGAATCTGATAGCAATCAGCCCCAGCATTTT.

This clonotype was recorded many times. The chain couples TRBV20-1 to TRBJ2-1, with TRBD2 matching 12 bases. Germline values: CDR1 DFQATT, CDR2 SNEGSKA (reference sequence). Trimming at V came to 3 bases and at J to 5 bases, leaving 14 bases not matched to a gene. The CDR3 is 18 residues long. CDR3 in amino acids: CSASRTSGIGGRDNEQFF. CDR3 sequence (DNA): TGCAGTGCTAGTCGGACTAGCGGGATTGGGGGTCGGGACAATGAGCAGTTCTTC.

This rearrangement joins TRBV12-3 or TRBV12-4 to TRBJ2-7, with 9 positions matching TRBD1. With V trimmed by 3 bases and J by 4 bases, 1 base remained unmatched. The CDR3 extends over 13 amino acids. The CDR3 nucleotides are TGTGCCAGCAGTTTCGGGACAGGGTACGAGCAGTACTTC. Its translation: CASSFGTGYEQYF.

The genes are TRBV7-8 and TRBJ2-3, with D hard to call. CDR3 length equals 14 residues. V lost 3 bases, J lost 2 bases, and 9 bases lay in between. Germline V gene sequence: CDR1 SGHVS, CDR2 FQNEAQ. The CDR3 loop is CASSFWGFTDTQYF. CDR3 DNA sequence: TGTGCCAGCAGCTTTTGGGGATTCACAGATACGCAGTATTTT.

This clonotype was counted many times. This chain links TRBV6-6 with TRBJ2-7; the D call may be TRBD1 or TRBD2 (5 bases each). Germline V CDR1 and CDR2: MNHNY, SVGAGI (reference sequence). V was trimmed by 8 bases and J by 0 bases, leaving 14 bases between them. This CDR3 is 14 amino acids long. Here the CDR3 reads CASRDRISSYEQYF. The CDR3 coding sequence is TGTGCCAGCCGGGACCGGATAAGCTCCTACGAGCAGTACTTC.

The rearrangement uses TRBV3-1 and TRBJ2-1; TRBD2 aligns across 9 bases. This CDR3 is 15 amino acids long. The V segment lost 1 base and the J segment 3 bases; nucleotides outside the gene matches: 1. Looked up from germline, CDR1 is LGHDT and CDR2 is YNNKEL (reference sequence). This CDR3 reads CASSQASGNYNEQFF. The CDR3 nucleotides are TGTGCCAGCAGCCAAGCTAGCGGGAACTACAATGAGCAGTTCTTC.

This clonotype appeared many times. V and J are TRBV5-6 and TRBJ1-2; no clear D. The germline V gene has CDR1 SGHDT and CDR2 YYEEEE. The CDR3 sequence is 15 residues long. With 0 bases removed from V and 0 bases from J, the gap between germline ends came to 9 bases. The CDR3 loop reads CASSLVGTPNYGYTF. In DNA, the CDR3 is TGTGCCAGCAGCTTGGTGGGAACCCCTAACTATGGCTACACCTTC.

This clonotype was seen repeatedly, ten times or more. The chain combines TRBV20-1 with TRBJ1-5; D possibly corresponds to TRBD1 (6 bases). Germline V gives CDR1 DFQATT, CDR2 SNEGSKA (reference sequence). The CDR3 length is 16 residues. The V end was cut by 6 bases, the J end by 0 bases, with 18 bases between. This chain's CDR3 is CSAEQGGKGSNQPQHF. In nucleotides, the CDR3 is TGCAGTGCAGAACAGGGTGGAAAAGGTAGCAATCAGCCCCAGCATTTT.

The table lists this clonotype with a few counts. The rearrangement uses TRBV4-1 and TRBJ2-1; 12 bases are a match to TRBD2. This CDR3 comprises 15 residues. Looked up from germline, CDR1 is MGHRA and CDR2 is YSYEKL. Unmatched junction bases numbered 6, after V lost 4 bases and J lost 8 bases. In DNA form, the CDR3 reads TGCGCCAGCAGCCCCCTAGCGGGAGGGGTCCATGAGCAGTTCTTC. Its translation: CASSPLAGGVHEQFF.

The chain has TRBV20-1 and TRBJ2-7; TRBD1 matches at 8 bases. Germline CDR1 and CDR2: DFQATT and SNEGSKA (reference sequence). This CDR3 region has 14 residues. The ends lost 7 bases at V and 1 base at J; junction bases unmatched: 9. The CDR3 protein is CSGRQGSPSYEQYF. CDR3 in DNA: TGCAGTGGTCGACAGGGGTCGCCGTCCTACGAGCAGTACTTC.

This clonotype turned up a few times. The rearrangement links TRBV7-6 to TRBJ2-5; D gene unclear. Germline assignment: CDR1 SGHVS and CDR2 FNYEAQ. The CDR3 is 12 residues long. V was clipped by 8 bases and J by 5 bases, with 12 bases between them. The CDR3: CASGRLGETQYF. CDR3 coding DNA: TGTGCCAGCGGCCGGTTAGGGGAGACCCAGTACTTC. The variable domain in full, with the rest retrieved from reference TRBV7-6 and TRBJ2-5, is GAGVSQSPRYKVTKRGQDVALRCDPISGHVSLYWYRQALGQGPEFLTYFNYEAQQDKSGLPNDRFSAERPEGSISTLTIQRTEQRDSAMYRCASGRLGETQYFGPGTRLLVL.

This clonotype was seen many times. The chain employs TRBV20-1 and TRBJ2-2; TRBD1 is a possible D gene (6 bases). The CDR3 length is 14 residues. CDR1 and CDR2 from the germline V gene are DFQATT and SNEGSKA (reference sequence). V was cut by 5 bases and J by 0 bases, with 10 bases left in between. For the CDR3, the DNA is TGCAGTGCTCCCGACAGGACGAACACCGGGGAGCTGTTTTTT. Translation gives CSAPDRTNTGELFF.

The J gene is TRBJ2-7, the V gene TRBV2, with unresolved D. V lost 3 bases and J 1 base, leaving 10 bases between the germline ends. CDR1 and CDR2 from the germline V gene are SNHLY and FYNNEI. The CDR3 sequence is 14 residues long. Here the CDR3 DNA reads TGTGCCAGCAGTGATTCCCTGAGATCCTACGAGCAGTACTTC. Its protein is CASSDSLRSYEQYF.

J is TRBJ2-3 and V is TRBV7-2; TRBD2 agrees at 14 bases. With V trimmed by 6 bases and J by 2 bases, 7 bases remained unmatched. Germline-derived CDR1 and CDR2 are SGHTA and FQGNSA. This CDR3 spans 17 amino acids. CDR3 protein: CASRPPGLAGATDTQYF. The CDR3 nucleotides read TGTGCCAGCAGACCTCCGGGACTAGCGGGGGCCACAGATACGCAGTATTTT.

This clonotype has only a few counts. The V call is TRBV3-1, the J call TRBJ1-2, with a tentative D call TRBD1 (5 bases). The CDR3 consists of 14 residues. Germline V lookup: CDR1 LGHDT, CDR2 YNNKEL (reference sequence). The germline V and J ends were trimmed by 1 base and 8 bases, with 14 bases remaining between them. The CDR3 DNA reads as TGTGCCAGCAGCCAAGTAGGTCTGCACAGGGGCTACACCTTC. It yields the protein CASSQVGLHRGYTF.